Presented here are 20 T cell receptor beta chains from one specimen sequenced in a study of blood T cell repertoires in COVID-19. The data were produced by immunoSEQ multiplex PCR, yet TCRdb's version contains in-frame clones alone and is incomplete. The table shows 250,000 to 350,000 clones, with roughly 86% occurring only once. Input material: peripheral blood. The origin of the receptors is a woman in her twenties or thirties with COVID-19, enrolled during active disease.

This clone has just one count. V is TRBV2 and J is TRBJ2-1, with 8 bases identical to TRBD2. The CDR3 loop spans 15 amino acids. CDR1 is SNHLY, CDR2 FYNNEI, per germline. V was pared by 8 bases and J by 0 bases, with 6 bases of the junction left unmatched. CDR3 sequence reads: CASPLSGGSYNEQFF. The DNA for the CDR3 is TGTGCCAGCCCCCTAAGCGGGGGCTCCTACAATGAGCAGTTCTTC.

This clone was observed many times. J is TRBJ2-5 and V is TRBV6-5; TRBD1 might be the D (6 bases). Germline V gives CDR1 MNHEY, CDR2 SVGAGI. CDR3 length: 14 residues. Trimming left V 6 bases short and J 4 bases short, with 15 bases between. CDR3 in DNA: TGTGCCAGCAGCATTGGACAGAGCAGAGAGACCCAGTACTTC. Its protein is CASSIGQSRETQYF.

This chain joins TRBV5-4 and TRBJ2-2, with D unclear. Per the germline V gene, CDR1 is SGHNT and CDR2 is YYREEE (reference sequence). The CDR3 spans 14 residues. V lost 0 bases, J lost 2 bases, and 5 bases lay in between. In nucleotides, the CDR3 is TGTGCCAGCAGCTTGGCTCCCAACACCGGGGAGCTGTTTTTT. Translation gives CASSLAPNTGELFF.

Only one count was recorded for this clone. The V and J genes are TRBV4-2 and TRBJ1-1; D not certain. CDR1 and CDR2 from the germline V gene are LGHNA and YNFKEQ. CDR3 length equals 13 residues. V was shortened by 0 bases and J by 1 base, with 3 bases between the two germline ends. The CDR3 nucleotides are TGTGCCAGCAGCCAAGACGGGAACACTGAAGCTTTCTTT. Protein product: CASSQDGNTEAFF.

The V and J genes are TRBV24-1 and TRBJ2-1; 8 positions agree with TRBD1. Per germline, CDR1 KGHDR and CDR2 SFDVKD. The CDR3 spans 15 residues. The V gene end was trimmed by 0 bases and the J gene end by 8 bases; junction bases not matched to a gene: 5. The CDR3 is CATSDLGQGGDEQFF. The CDR3 DNA is TGTGCCACCAGTGATTTGGGACAGGGTGGCGATGAGCAGTTCTTC.

J is TRBJ1-6 and V is TRBV7-2; possible D gene TRBD1, 6 bases. Looked up from germline, CDR1 is SGHTA and CDR2 is FQGNSA. This CDR3 is built from 15 residues. The germline V and J ends were trimmed by 4 bases and 10 bases, with 17 bases remaining between them. CDR3 residues: CASSSQGQGLSPLHF. The CDR3 DNA sequence: TGTGCCAGCAGCTCCCAGGGGCAAGGGTTGTCACCCCTCCACTTT.

Worth noting for this clone: Distinct nucleotide sequences in the sample also encode this CDR3. The V and J genes are TRBV6-5 and TRBJ2-2; maybe TRBD2 (5 bases). CDR1 is MNHEY, CDR2 SVGAGI, per germline. There are 14 residues in the CDR3. V was pared by 4 bases and J by 1 base, with 7 bases between. The CDR3, as DNA: TGTGCCAGCAGTTCCAGCGGGAACACCGGGGAGCTGTTTTTT. It encodes CASSSSGNTGELFF.

V and J are TRBV27 and TRBJ2-4; the D gene is possibly TRBD1 (5 bases). Trimming cost V 2 bases and J 8 bases, with 13 bases left between them. Germline V CDR1 and CDR2: MNHEY, SMNVEV (reference sequence). CDR3 length: 14 amino acids. The CDR3 protein is CASSLGQGMDIQYF. The CDR3 DNA reads as TGTGCCAGCAGTTTAGGGCAGGGTATGGACATTCAGTACTTC.

This clone was counted once. The CDR3 protein is CASSYLGATNEKLFF. The CDR3 coding sequence is TGTGCCAGCAGTTACCTGGGAGCAACTAATGAAAAACTGTTTTTT. The rearrangement links TRBV6-5 to TRBJ1-4, with D unclear. V gave up 2 bases and J gave up 0 bases, with 7 bases separating them. The CDR3 has 15 amino acids. Germline CDR1 and CDR2: MNHEY and SVGAGI.

In the case of this clone: Its ends do not fully match the called genes, so a read error is possible. The CDR3 region is CASSKRDSDTQYF. Here the CDR3 DNA reads TGTGCTAGCAGCAAGCGGGACTCAGATACGCAGTATTTT. The chain is built from TRBV7-7 and TRBJ2-3; 7 nucleotides align to TRBD2. This CDR3 region has 13 residues. The germline CDR1 and CDR2 sequences are SSHAT and FNYEAQ (reference sequence).

The chain recombines TRBV28 with TRBJ2-6; TRBD2 might be the D (6 bases). Germline V gives CDR1 MDHEN, CDR2 SYDVKM. The V gene lost 8 bases and the J gene lost 0 bases, with 17 bases spanning the gap. The CDR3 has 17 residues. CDR3 in amino acids: CASVSPGRLSGANVLTF. The CDR3, as DNA: TGTGCCAGCGTTTCTCCGGGGAGGCTCTCTGGGGCCAACGTCCTGACTTTC.

The chain is built from TRBV28 and TRBJ2-7, with D unclear. Trimming took 5 bases from V and 7 from J, leaving 15 bases between them. The CDR3 sequence is 13 residues long. The germline V gene encodes CDR1 MDHEN and CDR2 SYDVKM. CDR3 nucleotide sequence: TGTGCCAGCAGTCGGGTGCTAGGCCGGGAGCAGTACTTC. Protein sequence: CASSRVLGREQYF.

The CDR3 is CASSQDGGMGMDEQYF. CDR3 nucleotides: TGCGCCAGCAGCCAAGATGGAGGTATGGGGATGGACGAGCAGTACTTC. The chain joins TRBV4-1 to TRBJ2-7; a possible D gene is TRBD2 (5 bases). The V gene lost 0 bases and the J gene lost 5 bases, with 17 bases spanning the gap. Germline V gene data show CDR1 as MGHRA and CDR2 as YSYEKL. CDR3 length: 16 residues.

The chain couples TRBV7-9 to TRBJ1-3, with TRBD1 matching 10 bases. There are 16 residues in the CDR3. Germline-derived CDR1 and CDR2 are SEHNR and FQNEAQ (reference sequence). V trimming: 5 bases; J trimming: 0 bases; junction bases outside the gene matches: 4. The CDR3 region is CASSKGTGASGNTIYF. DNA of the CDR3: TGTGCCAGCAGCAAGGGGACAGGGGCCTCTGGAAACACCATATATTTT.

This chain connects TRBV29-1 to TRBJ2-2; D gene uncertain. The CDR3 length is 13 residues. Germline CDR1 SQVTM, CDR2 ANQGSEA. V lost 4 bases and J lost 0, with 6 bases in between. CDR3 bases: TGCAGCGTTGTCCGGTCGAACACCGGGGAGCTGTTTTTT. Its protein is CSVVRSNTGELFF.

The chain carries TRBV5-1 and TRBJ2-1, with D possibly matching TRBD1 (5 bases). Looked up from germline, CDR1 is SGHRS and CDR2 is YFSETQ. V was shortened by 0 bases and J by 7 bases, with 11 bases between the two germline ends. The CDR3 is made up of 14 amino acids. The CDR3 DNA follows: TGCGCCAGCAGCTTGGAGGGGCCATGGAATGAGCAGTTCTTC. Translating it yields CASSLEGPWNEQFF.

The CDR3 coding sequence is TGTGCCAGCAGCTTAGGCGGGGTCGGGGAGCTGTTTTTT. Protein sequence: CASSLGGVGELFF. The chain uses TRBV7-2 and TRBJ2-2; the D gene is possibly TRBD2 (6 bases). Germline V lookup: CDR1 SGHTA, CDR2 FQGNSA. V was shortened by 1 base and J by 7 bases, with 7 bases between the two germline ends. CDR3 length: 13 residues.

V and J are TRBV15 and TRBJ2-1; 7 bases align to TRBD2. Germline CDR1 LNHNV, CDR2 YYDKDF (reference sequence). The CDR3 covers 15 residues. V gave up 3 bases and J gave up 4 bases; unmatched junction bases: 6. In DNA form, the CDR3 reads TGTGCCACCAGCAGTTCTAGCGGAGGTTACAATGAGCAGTTCTTC. This gives the protein CATSSSSGGYNEQFF.

The CDR3 coding sequence is TGTGCCAGCCACGGACAGGGACGTAGGAACACTGAAGCTTTCTTT. Its translation is CASHGQGRRNTEAFF. The V gene is TRBV28, the J gene TRBJ1-1; TRBD1 matches at 8 bases. CDR1 and CDR2 (germline): MDHEN, SYDVKM. V lost 8 bases to trimming and J lost 1 base; unmatched junction nucleotides: 9. This CDR3 has 15 residues.

The V and J genes are TRBV7-9 and TRBJ2-5; no firm D call. Germline CDR1 and CDR2: SEHNR and FQNEAQ (reference sequence). V lost 8 bases and J 5 bases, leaving 12 bases between the germline ends. This CDR3 has 12 residues. The CDR3 sequence: CASRPGTETQYF. Here the CDR3 DNA reads TGTGCCAGCCGCCCGGGTACGGAGACCCAGTACTTC. Using reference TRBV7-9 and TRBJ2-5 for the parts outside the CDR3, the full variable domain is DTGVSQNPRHKITKRGQNVTFRCDPISEHNRLYWYRQTLGQGPEFLTYFQNEAQLEKSRLLSDRFSAERPKGSFSTLEIQRTEQGDSAMYLCASRPGTETQYFGPGTRLLVL.